These T cell receptor beta chains were read from a single sample in a study of beta chain features in type 1 diabetes. This table comes from immunoSEQ multiplex PCR, and its TCRdb copy is limited to in-frame clones, with some not included. The table records 250,000 to 300,000 clones, roughly an eighth of them present only once. Material for sequencing was naive CD4+ T cells from blood. The receptors here all came from a man under 40 with type 1 diabetes. CDR3s include the opening cysteine and the closing phenylalanine or tryptophan. The D gene is left open where the match is weak. A clone size is listed for some rows: how often the clone was seen (once, few, many), or a class if it is expanded.

TRBD1,TRBJ1-5,TRBV10-3,-,TGTGCCACCATGGACAGGGCTAGCAATCAGCCCCAGCATTTT,CATMDRASNQPQHF
-,TRBJ2-7,TRBV11-2,few,TGTGCCAGCAGACAGGGAACTCTCGAGCAGTACTTC,CASRQGTLEQYF
TRBD1,TRBJ2-3,TRBV5-1,-,TGCGCCAGCAGCGAGGGACAGGGGAGGACAGATACGCAGTATTTT,CASSEGQGRTDTQYF
TRBD2,TRBJ2-4,TRBV11-2,-,TGTGCCAGCAGCCCCAAAGCTAGCGGGGAATGGTACTTC,CASSPKASGEWYF
-,TRBJ1-1,TRBV28,few,TGTGCCGCCGCGAAGAGGGACACTGAAGCTTTCTTT,CAAAKRDTEAFF
-,TRBJ2-7,TRBV7-2,-,TGTGCCAGCAGCTTCCAGGCTTCGAGCTACGAGCAGTACTTC,CASSFQASSYEQYF
TRBD1,TRBJ2-7,TRBV5-1,-,TGCGCCAGCAGTTTAACAGGGGGCGAGCAGTACTTC,CASSLTGGEQYF
-,TRBJ1-5,TRBV5-1,once,TGCGCCAGCAGCTTGGCCCCAGAAAGCAATCAGCCCCAGCATTTT,CASSLAPESNQPQHF
TRBD1,TRBJ1-1,TRBV9,-,TGTGCCAGCAGCGTAGAGGGGACAGGAGCGAACACTGAAGCTTTCTTT,CASSVEGTGANTEAFF
-,TRBJ2-3,TRBV5-1,few,TGCGCCAGCAGCTTGACGGGAGAAGACACGCAGTATTTT,CASSLTGEDTQYF
TRBD1,TRBJ1-2,TRBV2,few,TGTGCCAGCAGTCAGGGACAGCTCGAAGGCTACACCTTC,CASSQGQLEGYTF
-,TRBJ2-7,TRBV28,few,TGTGCCAGCAGTGCAGGGGGGTGGAGGGGACTCTACGAGCAGTACTTC,CASSAGGWRGLYEQYF
-,TRBJ1-3,TRBV29-1,few,TGCAGCGTTGTCTATCAAGGAAACACCATATATTTT,CSVVYQGNTIYF
TRBD1,TRBJ2-7,TRBV15,few,TGTGCCACCAGCAGAGAGGGGACAGGGGACTACGAGCAGTACTTC,CATSREGTGDYEQYF
TRBD1,TRBJ2-4,TRBV6-6,few,TGTGCCAGCAGTTACTCGAGGACAGGGGAAAACATTCAGTACTTC,CASSYSRTGENIQYF
TRBD1,TRBJ2-7,TRBV2,-,TGTGCCAGCACTTGGGACAGGGACTCCTACGAGCAGTACTTC,CASTWDRDSYEQYF
TRBD1,TRBJ2-1,TRBV5-1,few,TGCGCCAGCAGCTTGTCGGGACAGGGGATAAGTGAGCAGTTCTTC,CASSLSGQGISEQFF
TRBD1,TRBJ1-1,TRBV4-3,few,TGCGCCAGCAGCCGCATAGGACAGGCCAGAACTGAAGCTTTCTTT,CASSRIGQARTEAFF
-,TRBJ1-4,TRBV7-9,few,TGTGCCAGCAGCCAAACCCATACAGGGAGTAGCGAAAAACTGTTTTTT,CASSQTHTGSSEKLFF
-,TRBJ2-7,TRBV27,-,TGTGCCAGCCGGAGGACTGAAAGCTCCTACGAGCAGTACTTC,CASRRTESSYEQYF
-,TRBJ2-3,TRBV4-3,-,TGCGCCAGCAGCCAAGCTACTTTAGATACGCAGTATTTT,CASSQATLDTQYF
TRBD2,TRBJ2-7,TRBV2,few,TGTGCCAGCAGCGCCTCGGGACTAGCGGGAGATAACGAGCAGTACTTC,CASSASGLAGDNEQYF
TRBD1,TRBJ1-1,TRBV7-8,-,TGTGCCAGCAGCACCCGACAGGGCAGCACTGAAGCTTTCTTT,CASSTRQGSTEAFF
TRBD2,TRBJ2-3,TRBV4-2,few,TGTGCCAGCAGCCAACTCGGGACTAGATCATTAGATACGCAGTATTTT,CASSQLGTRSLDTQYF
TRBD2,TRBJ2-1,TRBV25-1,few,TGTGCCAGCACCCCAGCTAGCGGGAGGGCCGCCTACAATGAGCAGTTCTTC,CASTPASGRAAYNEQFF
TRBD2,TRBJ2-3,TRBV5-1,few,TGCGCCAGCAGCTCACTAGCGGGAGGCACAGATACGCAGTATTTT,CASSSLAGGTDTQYF
-,TRBJ2-3,TRBV7-2,-,TGTGCCAGCAGCCTCACCCGGGGCGGAGGGATGGCGTCAGATACGCAGTATTTT,CASSLTRGGGMASDTQYF
-,TRBJ2-4,TRBV9,-,TGTGCCAGCAGCGTTTCCCACACGGGAAACATTCAGTACTTC,CASSVSHTGNIQYF